What follows are 21 T cell receptor beta chains derived from one specimen sequenced in a study of shared clonotypes between healthy human individuals. Generated by immunoSEQ multiplex PCR, the TCRdb table keeps only in-frame clones and is missing some. The sample yields some 2,100,000 clones, 90% to 96% seen once. Sample: naive CD4+ T cells sorted from blood. Subset noted: CD45RA+ positively selected. The origin of the receptors is a young man in good health.

This chain connects TRBV10-1 to TRBJ2-2; D remains ambiguous. In germline, CDR1 is WNHNN, CDR2 SYGVQD (reference sequence). This CDR3 comprises 16 residues. V was pared by 3 bases and J by 5 bases, with 16 bases between. The CDR3 nucleotides read TGCGCCAGCAGTGATCCAGGACCCCTAGGAACCGGGGAGCTGTTTTTT. Protein product: CASSDPGPLGTGELFF.

The chain couples TRBV4-1 to TRBJ1-2; D gene ambiguous. Germline V lookup: CDR1 MGHRA, CDR2 YSYEKL. V lost 0 bases to trimming and J lost 7 bases, with 15 bases between them. The CDR3 sequence is 15 residues long. The CDR3 DNA reads TGCGCCAGCAGCCAAGATAAAGATCAGATACGTGGCTACACCTTC. Translated, it gives CASSQDKDQIRGYTF.

The chain carries TRBV4-2 and TRBJ2-3; TRBD1 aligns across 8 bases. CDR1 is LGHNA and CDR2 is YNFKEQ in the germline V gene. Trimming at V came to 3 bases and at J to 2 bases, leaving 7 bases not matched to a gene. This CDR3 spans 16 amino acids. CDR3 sequence reads: CASSQKDRAPTDTQYF. Here the CDR3 DNA reads TGTGCCAGCAGCCAGAAGGACAGGGCTCCCACAGATACGCAGTATTTT.

The rearrangement joins TRBV7-9 to TRBJ2-1; the D is unclear. Deletions cut 3 bases from V and 0 bases from J, with 6 bases between. The CDR3 sequence is 14 residues long. Germline V lookup: CDR1 SEHNR, CDR2 FQNEAQ (reference sequence). The CDR3 DNA reads TGTGCCAGCAGCTTTTTTAGCTCCTACAATGAGCAGTTCTTC. This translates into CASSFFSSYNEQFF.

The J gene is TRBJ1-2, the V gene TRBV30; D unresolved. V shed 7 bases and J shed 2 bases, with 14 bases lying between them. The CDR3 loop spans 13 amino acids. Germline CDR1 reads GTSNPN; CDR2 reads SVGIG (reference sequence). CDR3 nucleotides: TGTGCCTCTCACGACGACGGAAACTATGGCTACACCTTC. Protein sequence: CASHDDGNYGYTF.

The rearrangement joins TRBV5-6 to TRBJ2-4; 7 nucleotides match TRBD1. With 4 bases clipped from V and 5 bases from J, the junction kept 6 bases outside the gene matches. From germline, CDR1 is SGHDT and CDR2 YYEEEE. This CDR3 has 14 residues. The chain's CDR3 is CASSRYTGENIQYF. CDR3 bases: TGTGCCAGCAGCCGGTACACAGGGGAAAACATTCAGTACTTC.

The chain joins TRBV18 to TRBJ2-7; 12 nucleotides match TRBD1. Trimming took 0 bases from V and 7 from J; bases not matched to a gene: 4. The CDR3 has 15 amino acids. Germline loops: CDR1 KGHSH, CDR2 LQKENI. As DNA, the CDR3 is TGTGCCAGCTCACCACCCGGGACAGGGGGCCTGGAGCAGTACTTC. Amino acid sequence: CASSPPGTGGLEQYF. The whole variable domain, remainder taken from reference TRBV18 and TRBJ2-7, is NAGVMQNPRHLVRRRGQEARLRCSPMKGHSHVYWYRQLPEEGLKFMVYLQKENIIDESGMPKERFSAEFPKEGPSILRIQQVVRGDSAAYFCASSPPGTGGLEQYFGPGTRLTVT.

The chain combines TRBV5-1 with TRBJ2-5; TRBD1 matches 7 bases. V was pared by 4 bases and J by 5 bases, with 11 bases of the junction left unmatched. The germline gives CDR1 SGHRS, CDR2 YFSETQ. The CDR3 spans 15 residues. CDR3 sequence: CASSPFRGLGETQYF. The CDR3, as DNA: TGCGCCAGCAGCCCCTTTAGGGGGCTCGGGGAGACCCAGTACTTC.

The chain employs TRBV6-5 and TRBJ2-6, with 7 bases identical to TRBD1. The CDR3 sequence is 14 residues long. Germline-derived CDR1 and CDR2 are MNHEY and SVGAGI. Germline trimming cut 8 bases from V and 2 bases from J; bases unmatched to any gene: 3. The CDR3 DNA reads as TGTGCCAGCGGAGACAGGGCTGGGGCCAACGTCCTGACTTTC. Its translation is CASGDRAGANVLTF.

This rearrangement joins TRBV28 to TRBJ2-7; 9 nucleotides line up with TRBD2. J gave up 1 base and V 8 bases, and 6 bases lay outside the gene matches. Germline values: CDR1 MDHEN, CDR2 SYDVKM. CDR3 size: 14 residues. CDR3 bases: TGTGCCAGCTTATGGGCGGGGGGGTCCTACGAGCAGTACTTC. This encodes CASLWAGGSYEQYF. The entire variable domain, with the rest obtained from reference TRBV28 and TRBJ2-7, is as follows: DVKVTQSSRYLVKRTGEKVFLECVQDMDHENMFWYRQDPGLGLRLIYFSYDVKMKEKGDIPEGYSVSREKKERFSLILESASTNQTSMYLCASLWAGGSYEQYFGPGTRLTVT.

V and J are TRBV27 and TRBJ2-7, with 11 bases fitting TRBD2. Germline CDR1 reads MNHEY; CDR2 reads SMNVEV (reference sequence). After removal of 6 bases from V and 6 bases from J, the junction contained 7 bases not matched to a gene. The CDR3 runs 14 residues. This CDR3 reads CASRRLAGLSEQYF. The CDR3 region has the DNA TGTGCCAGCAGGAGACTAGCGGGGTTATCCGAGCAGTACTTC.

The chain employs TRBV7-9 and TRBJ2-3; 7 nucleotides align to TRBD2. CDR3 length: 15 residues. Germline values: CDR1 SEHNR, CDR2 FQNEAQ (reference sequence). With V trimmed by 7 bases and J by 0 bases, 7 bases remained unmatched. Here the CDR3 DNA reads TGTGCCAGCAAAACGGCGGGAGCTAGCACAGATACGCAGTATTTT. Translated, it gives CASKTAGASTDTQYF.

The chain couples TRBV19 to TRBJ1-5; D uncertain. Germline lookup yields CDR1 LNHDA and CDR2 SQIVND (reference sequence). Trimming cost V 1 base and J 9 bases, with 10 bases left between them. The CDR3 is 13 amino acids. The CDR3 nucleotides are TGTGCCAGTAGTATAGCGGTGTTCGGGCCCCAGCATTTT. This gives the protein CASSIAVFGPQHF.

The rearrangement links TRBV5-1 to TRBJ1-1; D is undetermined. CDR3 length: 15 residues. Germline-derived CDR1 and CDR2 are SGHRS and YFSETQ. Trimming shortened V by 2 bases and J by 2 bases, and 13 bases separated the two germline ends. CDR3 residues: CASSFNPASNTEAFF. CDR3 bases: TGCGCCAGCAGCTTTAACCCAGCTTCCAACACTGAAGCTTTCTTT.

The V and J genes are TRBV5-1 and TRBJ2-5; 8 positions match TRBD1. Germline CDR1 and CDR2: SGHRS and YFSETQ. The CDR3 is 15 residues long. Unmatched junction bases numbered 7, after V lost 4 bases and J lost 2 bases. The CDR3 DNA sequence: TGCGCCAGCAGCAGCACGGGACAGGAGCAAGAGACCCAGTACTTC. This encodes CASSSTGQEQETQYF.

The chain couples TRBV5-6 to TRBJ2-5, with a weak D call TRBD1 (5 bases). V lost 6 bases to trimming and J lost 8 bases, with 11 bases between them. Germline V gene sequence: CDR1 SGHDT, CDR2 YYEEEE. The CDR3 covers 11 residues. DNA of the CDR3: TGTGCCAGCACCCTTGGGGCAACCCAGTACTTC. Translated, it gives CASTLGATQYF.

J is TRBJ2-7 and V is TRBV7-9, with 7 bases identical to TRBD1. Germline V gene data show CDR1 as SEHNR and CDR2 as FQNEAQ (reference sequence). Trimming took 1 base from V and 5 from J; bases not matched to a gene: 5. The CDR3 covers 14 residues. The CDR3 is CASSLDRGRHEQYF. The CDR3 coding sequence is TGTGCCAGCAGCTTAGACAGGGGCCGGCACGAGCAGTACTTC.

This clone was seen a single time. The chain couples TRBV6-6 to TRBJ2-5, with D tentatively TRBD2 (5 bases). This CDR3 comprises 12 residues. Germline CDR1 is MNHNY and CDR2 is SVGAGI (reference sequence). V was clipped by 8 bases and J by 5 bases, with 12 bases between them. Here the CDR3 reads CASRGGSETQYF. The CDR3 nucleotides read TGTGCCAGCCGCGGAGGATCGGAGACCCAGTACTTC.

This chain uses TRBV5-8 with TRBJ2-5; D gene ambiguous. V gave up 4 bases and J gave up 1 base, with 8 bases separating them. This CDR3 is 13 amino acids long. The V gene's germline CDR1 is SGHTS and CDR2 YDEGEE. Written as DNA, the CDR3 is TGTGCCAGCAGCCCTTATTTCCAAGAGACCCAGTACTTC. It is translated as CASSPYFQETQYF.

The V gene is TRBV20-1, the J gene TRBJ1-2; 7 bases align to TRBD1. The germline gives CDR1 DFQATT, CDR2 SNEGSKA (reference sequence). The CDR3 has 11 amino acids. After removal of 6 bases from V and 6 bases from J, the junction contained 4 bases not matched to a gene. This CDR3 is CSAVTGDGYTF. The DNA for the CDR3 is TGCAGTGCCGTAACAGGGGATGGCTACACCTTC.

The CDR3 DNA sequence: TGTGCCAGCTCACCCCGCATGTACACTGAAGCTTTCTTT. Protein product: CASSPRMYTEAFF. The V gene is TRBV18, the J gene TRBJ1-1; no clear D. The CDR3 sequence is 13 residues long. Trimming took off 3 bases at V and 3 bases at J, with 8 bases between the two ends. The germline V gene has CDR1 KGHSH and CDR2 LQKENI.